Below are 2 T cell receptor beta chains sequenced from a single sample in a study of cytomegalovirus exposure and HLA in healthy donors listed by TCRdb under 2017. Libraries were made using the immunoSEQ multiplex PCR assay. The multiplex PCR relied on a mix of 60 forward primers for TCR Vbeta segments and 13 reverse primers for TCR Jbeta segments. TCRdb holds this immuneACCESS table with in-frame rearrangements only. Some clones are missing; in checked studies, unresolved V genes explain under half, and the rest has no known cause. The sample table shows around 110,000 clones, and roughly 73% are seen once. The top ten hold about 8% of the sample. The sample taken for sequencing was PBMCs. The origin of the receptors is a man aged 30 to 39 in good health and CMV-seronegative.

This chain connects TRBV5-8 to TRBJ2-5, with TRBD1 matching 8 bases. Trimming cost V 3 bases and J 5 bases; bases outside gene matches: 21. Germline V lookup: CDR1 SGHTS, CDR2 YDEGEE. CDR3 length: 19 amino acids. DNA for the CDR3: TGTGCCAGCAGCTCCCCCCAACGCGGGACAGGAAGAAGGTTGGAGACCCAGTACTTC. This sequence encodes CASSSPQRGTGRRLETQYF.

V is TRBV5-1 and J is TRBJ1-1, with D perhaps TRBD1 (6 bases). Germline V gives CDR1 SGHRS, CDR2 YFSETQ. CDR3 length: 14 amino acids. V shed 5 bases and J shed 0 bases, with 11 bases lying between them. CDR3 sequence: CASRIEGVNTEAFF. The CDR3 region has the DNA TGCGCCAGCAGAATTGAGGGGGTGAACACTGAAGCTTTCTTT.